Following are 23 T cell receptor beta chains from one sample sequenced in a study of blood T cell repertoires in COVID-19. Profiled with immunoSEQ multiplex PCR; TCRdb holds only in-frame clones, not every one. The sample has about 300,000 clones; more than 80% are singletons. Sample: peripheral blood. The receptors originated from a man younger than 30 who had recovered from COVID-19.

For the CDR3, the DNA is TGTGCCAGTACTAGCGGCAAGTACAATGAGCAGTTCTTC. This gives the protein CASTSGKYNEQFF. The rearrangement joins TRBV19 to TRBJ2-1; TRBD2 agrees at 7 bases. The trim removed 7 bases at V and 4 bases at J, leaving 4 bases unmatched. Germline assignment: CDR1 LNHDA and CDR2 SQIVND (reference sequence). This CDR3 has 13 residues.

The J gene is TRBJ1-5, the V gene TRBV10-3; 10 nucleotides match TRBD1. Germline assignment: CDR1 ENHRY and CDR2 SYGVKD. The CDR3 length is 16 residues. The ends lost 10 bases at V and 0 bases at J; junction bases unmatched: 9. This chain's CDR3 is CATRPGQGNSNQPQHF. In DNA, the CDR3 is TGTGCCACACGACCGGGACAGGGGAATAGCAATCAGCCCCAGCATTTT.

The chain joins TRBV7-9 to TRBJ2-1, with TRBD2 matching 10 bases. V was pared by 6 bases and J by 0 bases, with 14 bases of the junction left unmatched. Germline CDR1 reads SEHNR; CDR2 reads FQNEAQ (reference sequence). The CDR3 is 19 residues long. In DNA form, the CDR3 reads TGTGCCAGCAGTCCTACTAGAATGACTAGCGGGCGCTCCTACAATGAGCAGTTCTTC. It yields the protein CASSPTRMTSGRSYNEQFF.

The rearrangement uses TRBV27 and TRBJ1-1, with D maybe TRBD1 (5 bases). V dropped 4 bases and J dropped 3 bases, with 15 bases sitting between them. Germline assignment: CDR1 MNHEY and CDR2 SMNVEV (reference sequence). The CDR3 sequence is 15 residues long. The CDR3 sequence: CASSWIRGRDTEAFF. In nucleotides, the CDR3 is TGTGCCAGCAGTTGGATTCGGGGGAGAGACACTGAAGCTTTCTTT.

The rearrangement joins TRBV25-1 to TRBJ2-7; 11 bases line up with TRBD1. V lost 5 bases to trimming and J lost 1 base; unmatched junction nucleotides: 7. Germline-derived CDR1 and CDR2 are MGHDK and SYGVNS. CDR3 length: 16 residues. CDR3 loop: CASSPLDRGPSYEQYF. The CDR3, as DNA: TGTGCCAGCAGTCCTTTGGACAGGGGGCCTTCCTACGAGCAGTACTTC.

The chain couples TRBV27 to TRBJ2-1; unclear D gene. CDR1 is MNHEY and CDR2 is SMNVEV in the germline V gene (reference sequence). This CDR3 has 15 amino acids. Trimming stripped 4 bases from V and 0 bases from J, with 10 bases between. CDR3 DNA sequence: TGTGCCAGCAGTTCCCAACAGAGCTCCTACAATGAGCAGTTCTTC. As protein: CASSSQQSSYNEQFF.

The rearrangement joins TRBV12-3 or TRBV12-4 to TRBJ1-3; D gene ambiguous. Trimming pared 10 bases from V and 8 bases from J, leaving 12 bases between. This CDR3 contains 11 residues. DNA of the CDR3: TGTGCCACCGTCGAGGCAGACACCATATATTTT. Protein: CATVEADTIYF.

The V call is TRBV21-1, the J call TRBJ1-5; the table gives TRBD1 as D, unverified against the DNA. TRBV21-1 is a listed pseudogene. CDR3 size: 16 residues. The chain's CDR3 is CASSKAGHKLCQPQHF. The CDR3 DNA is TGTGCCAGCAGCAAAGCGGGACATAAACTTTGCCAGCCCCAGCATTTT.

V and J are TRBV10-3 and TRBJ2-7; TRBD1 matches 8 bases. The CDR3 is made up of 12 amino acids. Per the germline V gene, CDR1 is ENHRY and CDR2 is SYGVKD. The V segment lost 10 bases and the J segment 3 bases; nucleotides outside the gene matches: 5. CDR3 coding DNA: TGTGCCACACGGACAGGGAGCTACGAGCAGTACTTC. This codes for CATRTGSYEQYF.

This chain connects TRBV6-5 to TRBJ1-5; tentative D call: TRBD1 (5 bases). The CDR3 totals 13 residues. Between the trimmed V and J ends, which lost 3 bases and 7 bases, there was a span of 10 bases. Looked up from germline, CDR1 is MNHEY and CDR2 is SVGAGI. The CDR3 protein is CASSYLGGQPQHF. For the CDR3, the DNA is TGTGCCAGCAGTTATCTGGGGGGGCAGCCCCAGCATTTT.

The rearrangement links TRBV7-6 to TRBJ2-2; maybe TRBD2 (6 bases). The CDR3 loop spans 14 amino acids. The V gene lost 3 bases and the J gene lost 4 bases, with 9 bases spanning the gap. CDR1 is SGHVS, CDR2 FNYEAQ, per germline. CDR3 sequence reads: CASSFGTRTGELFF. CDR3 nucleotides: TGTGCCAGCAGCTTCGGGACTCGCACCGGGGAGCTGTTTTTT.

About this clone: Other DNA sequences in the sample encode the same CDR3. DNA of the CDR3: TGCGCCAGCAGCGCCGGGACAGGAGGGTACGAGCAGTACTTC. Translation: CASSAGTGGYEQYF. V is TRBV10-1 and J is TRBJ2-7; TRBD1 aligns across 8 bases. The CDR3 sequence is 14 residues long. Germline CDR1 and CDR2: WNHNN and SYGVQD (reference sequence). Losses at the gene ends were 6 bases for V and 4 bases for J; bases not matched to a gene: 8.

V usage is TRBV9 and J usage is TRBJ2-7; TRBD2 might be the D (5 bases). CDR1 and CDR2 (germline): SGDLS, YYNGEE. Trimming took off 0 bases at V and 6 bases at J, with 25 bases between the two ends. The CDR3 extends over 18 amino acids. As DNA, the CDR3 is TGTGCCAGCAGCGTAGGGCTGGACTGGGGTAGCCTCGGGTTCGAGCAGTACTTC. This translates into CASSVGLDWGSLGFEQYF.

The J gene is TRBJ1-6, the V gene TRBV6-5; the D gene is possibly TRBD1 (5 bases). The CDR3 runs to 13 residues. CDR1 MNHEY and CDR2 SVGAGI come from the germline V gene. Deletions cut 11 bases from V and 3 bases from J, with 11 bases between. The CDR3 loop is CAGGTDYNSPLHF. DNA of the CDR3: TGTGCCGGCGGGACGGACTATAATTCACCCCTCCACTTT.

The chain joins TRBV6-5 to TRBJ1-1; D is possibly TRBD1 (5 bases). The V end was cut by 6 bases, the J end by 3 bases, with 11 bases between. Germline V lookup: CDR1 MNHEY, CDR2 SVGAGI. The CDR3 totals 13 residues. The CDR3 loop reads CASRSQGDTEAFF. The CDR3, as DNA: TGTGCCAGCAGATCCCAGGGCGACACTGAAGCTTTCTTT.

The V call is TRBV19, the J call TRBJ1-1, with D unclear. V gave up 10 bases and J gave up 6 bases, with 21 bases separating them. From germline, CDR1 is LNHDA and CDR2 SQIVND (reference sequence). The CDR3 length is 14 residues. The DNA for the CDR3 is TGTGCCACCAAGAAAGAGTTACGGGTCTCTGAAGCTTTCTTT. Its translation is CATKKELRVSEAFF. The variable domain in full, with the rest retrieved from reference TRBV19 and TRBJ1-1, is DGGITQSPKYLFRKEGQNVTLSCEQNLNHDAMYWYRQDPGQGLRLIYYSQIVNDFQKGDIAEGYSVSREKKESFPLTVTSAQKNPTAFYLCATKKELRVSEAFFGQGTRLTVV.

The gene calls are TRBV25-1 and TRBJ2-1, with 9 bases lining up with TRBD2. The CDR3 loop spans 17 amino acids. Germline CDR1 is MGHDK and CDR2 is SYGVNS. Germline trimming cut 10 bases from V and 4 bases from J; bases unmatched to any gene: 17. This CDR3 reads CATSEDRAGGAYNEQFF. CDR3 coding DNA: TGTGCCACCTCTGAAGATAGAGCGGGAGGTGCTTACAATGAGCAGTTCTTC.

The chain has TRBV10-1 and TRBJ2-2; the D gene is possibly TRBD2 (6 bases). V dropped 4 bases and J dropped 10 bases, with 19 bases sitting between them. The CDR3 sequence is 15 residues long. In germline, CDR1 is WNHNN, CDR2 SYGVQD (reference sequence). The CDR3 coding sequence is TGCGCCAGCAGTGCGCCTAGCGCCGGCCGTGAGGAGCTGTTTTTT. This sequence encodes CASSAPSAGREELFF.

The V gene is TRBV4-3, the J gene TRBJ2-7, with 7 bases lining up with TRBD1. CDR3 length: 16 amino acids. Germline V CDR1 and CDR2: LGHNA, YSLEER. The ends lost 3 bases at V and 1 base at J; junction bases unmatched: 9. The CDR3 sequence: CASSHAGTAVSYEQYF. CDR3 nucleotides: TGCGCCAGCAGCCATGCCGGGACAGCCGTTTCCTACGAGCAGTACTTC.

The chain recombines TRBV5-1 with TRBJ2-3; 7 bases line up with TRBD1. CDR3 length equals 15 residues. Per germline, CDR1 SGHRS and CDR2 YFSETQ. V lost 4 bases and J lost 0; bases outside the gene matches: 5. CDR3 bases: TGCGCCAGCAGCCGAGGGGACAGTAGCACAGATACGCAGTATTTT. It encodes CASSRGDSSTDTQYF.

This chain joins TRBV11-2 and TRBJ1-6; 9 bases agree with TRBD1. The CDR3 sequence is 17 residues long. V dropped 4 bases and J dropped 6; count of bases not matched to a gene: 10. Per the germline V gene, CDR1 is SGHAT and CDR2 is FQNNGV. In DNA form, the CDR3 reads TGTGCCAGCAGCTATCCCGGGACAGGGACGAGTAATTCACCCCTCCACTTT. Encoded protein: CASSYPGTGTSNSPLHF. Full variable domain (remainder filled in from reference TRBV11-2 and TRBJ1-6): EAGVAQSPRYKIIEKRQSVAFWCNPISGHATLYWYQQILGQGPKLLIQFQNNGVVDDSQLPKDRFSAERLKGVDSTLKIQPAKLEDSAVYLCASSYPGTGTSNSPLHFGNGTRLTVT.

DNA of the CDR3: TGTGCCAGCAGCCGATTGACGGGAGAAGCTTTCTTT. Protein sequence: CASSRLTGEAFF. J is TRBJ1-1 and V is TRBV16; D unresolved. Germline loops: CDR1 KGHSY, CDR2 FQNENV. The CDR3 is 12 amino acids. V shed 4 bases and J shed 8 bases, with 11 bases lying between them.

The chain uses TRBV27 and TRBJ2-2, with a tentative D call TRBD2 (6 bases). Trimming cost V 1 base and J 0 bases, with 9 bases left between them. Germline-derived CDR1 and CDR2 are MNHEY and SMNVEV (reference sequence). The CDR3 has 16 residues. The CDR3 DNA reads as TGTGCCAGCAGTTTATGGGCGGGGTCGAACACCGGGGAGCTGTTTTTT. Residues: CASSLWAGSNTGELFF.